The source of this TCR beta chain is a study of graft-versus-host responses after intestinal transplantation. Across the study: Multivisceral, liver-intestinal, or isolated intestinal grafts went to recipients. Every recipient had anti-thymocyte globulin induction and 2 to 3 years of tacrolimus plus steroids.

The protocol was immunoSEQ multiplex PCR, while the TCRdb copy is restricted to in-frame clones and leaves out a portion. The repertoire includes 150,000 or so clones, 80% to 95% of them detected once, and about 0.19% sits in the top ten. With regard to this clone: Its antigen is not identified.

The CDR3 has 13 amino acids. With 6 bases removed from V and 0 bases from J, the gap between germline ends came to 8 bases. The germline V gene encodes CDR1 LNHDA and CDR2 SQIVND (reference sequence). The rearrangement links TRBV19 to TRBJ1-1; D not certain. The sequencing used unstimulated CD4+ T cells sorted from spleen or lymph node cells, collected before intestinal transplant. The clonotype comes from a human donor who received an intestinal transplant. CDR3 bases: TGTGCCAGTAGACAGAACATGAACACTGAAGCTTTCTTT. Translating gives CASRQNMNTEAFF. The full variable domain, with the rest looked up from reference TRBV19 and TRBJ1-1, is DGGITQSPKYLFRKEGQNVTLSCEQNLNHDAMYWYRQDPGQGLRLIYYSQIVNDFQKGDIAEGYSVSREKKESFPLTVTSAQKNPTAFYLCASRQNMNTEAFFGQGTRLTVV.